The T cell receptor (beta chain) under discussion was sequenced for a study of CXCR4 blockade with PD-1 therapy in pancreatic cancer. Study results and limitations: Tumors were clonally expanded, mean roughly 0.15 versus 0.05 in healthy blood. Frequent tumor clones were encoded by many distinct rearrangements, suggesting shared antigens.

No neoadjuvant therapy was given before resection to the patients supplying these archived tumor blocks. Clones were sequenced by immunoSEQ multiplex PCR, and TCRdb holds only the in-frame ones, with some missing. The data contain more than 1,500 clones, about 40% of them singletons. This clone was picked up a small number of times. The antigen is unknown. The TCR comes from a human donor with pancreatic ductal adenocarcinoma. The sequenced material came from tumor tissue.

CDR3 bases: TGTGCCTGGAGTGTAGCGGGGGGCCGTCTCAGCACAGATACGCAGTATTTT. Amino acids: CAWSVAGGRLSTDTQYF. The genes are TRBV30 and TRBJ2-3; 9 nucleotides line up with TRBD2. The CDR3 has 17 amino acids. V dropped 0 bases and J dropped 0; count of bases not matched to a gene: 7. Germline CDR1 GTSNPN, CDR2 SVGIG (reference sequence). Complete variable domain (other parts from reference TRBV30 and TRBJ2-3): SQTIHQWPATLVQPVGSPLSLECTVEGTSNPNLYWYRQAAGRGLQLLFYSVGIGQISSEVPQNLSASRPQDRQFILSSKKLLLSDSGFYLCAWSVAGGRLSTDTQYFGPGTRLTVL.